This section outlines one T cell receptor (beta chain) sequence together with its context. Its specificity is not known. CDR3 length: 17 residues. The germline V gene encodes CDR1 SEHNR and CDR2 FQNEAQ (reference sequence). The J segment lost 7 bases and the V segment lost 4 bases, leaving 18 bases of the junction unmatched. This sample was included in a study of blood T cells in healthy people across ages. Study summary: In model experiments, template switching was able to capture about one barcoded beta molecule for every two T cells that were present. Points from the study as a whole: TCR beta diversity, measured per million T cells, fell in a roughly linear way with age.

Alongside a J-beta primer mix, a sample-barcoded 5' primer served in a second PCR lasting 7 to 11 cycles. TCRdb re-called the 5' RACE reads through MiXCR, storing one row per CDR3 protein. The sample records about 1.5 million distinct CDR3 sequences, roughly 43% being singletons. Sample donors were healthy Caucasian individuals that came from Russia, aged about 6 to 100. Staff drew about 10 milliliters of peripheral blood from each donor. This TCR was recovered from a woman between 18 and 30 years old in good health. The sample consisted of blood. The chain links TRBV7-9 to TRBJ2-7; TRBD2 matches at 8 bases. Here the CDR3 DNA reads TGTGCCAGCAGCTCGCGAGGTACGGGAGGGCCATCGTATGAGCAGTACTTC. Its translation: CASSSRGTGGPSYEQYF.